This T cell receptor beta chain was profiled in a study of shared T cell receptors in the human thymus (dated by TCRdb to 2020 to 2022). A note on the overall study: The study examined how self-reactive, shared T-cell receptor alpha chains are generated in the human thymus.

A word on this clone: Its antigen is currently not known. Base qualities are not at hand, and no much larger clone is one base apart.

Libraries were prepared through the immunoSEQ multiplex PCR assay. The source is immuneACCESS, and TCRdb retained only in-frame sequences with V and J called. Part of the clones is not carried over; for the studies checked, unresolved V genes explain less than half of this, and the remainder is unexplained. For this sample there are about 540,000 clones; around 78% appear just once. The biggest ten clones account for around 0.013% of the sample. CDR1 and CDR2 are read off the germline V gene as SGHRS and YFSETQ. Trimming removed 2 bases from V and 4 bases from J; the gene matches leave 3 bases unexplained. From its cysteine to its phenylalanine, the CDR3 spans 14 amino acids. The read is trimmed to its CDR3 DNA, 42 bases read in frame from base 1. The same specimen was also included in a second study, on human thymus T cells. The second study's paper adds: Immunologically healthy infants undergoing open corrective cardiac surgery for congenital heart defects in Finland were used as donors. Thymus tissue was obtained as surgical resects removed during corrective cardiac surgery. Biased V and J gene segment usage appeared to be present in both thymic and peripheral blood repertoires. According to the related research, thymic TCR repertoires were highly overlapping among unrelated individuals. TCR alpha and beta repertoires from roughly eight infant thymus samples and a few related peripheral blood samples were characterized in the study. Donor ages ranged from 7 to 244 days, and the cohort comprised roughly six male and two female infants. Thymocytes were released mechanically from tissue and stored at -70 °C as pellets of about 10-34 million cells. Genomic DNA was extracted from frozen cell pellets with a QIAsymphony instrument. Using the immunoSEQ multiplex PCR assay, the TCRB and TCRAD loci were amplified from a standardized quantity of quality-controlled genomic DNA. The amplicons covered the V(D)J region and were long enough to include the CDR3 and to identify the V and J genes. Amplicon sequencing was performed on an Illumina platform through the commercial immunoSEQ service. Primer bias and sequencing errors were corrected as previously described, and TCRAD and TCRB were defined on the basis of the IMGT database. Analysis of the repertoires was done with immunoSEQ Analyzer 3.0 and VDJTools and included basic statistics, V/J segment usage, diversity estimates, rarefaction and pairwise overlap. Diversity was estimated using the Chao1, ChaoE, Efron-Thisted, Shannon and inverse Simpson indices, and was also estimated on datasets down-sampled to the size of the smallest sample. Repertoire overlap was determined by strict matching of CDR3 nucleotide sequence, V gene and J gene, and Jaccard-based multidimensional scaling clustering was applied. Thymus samples yielded on average around 850,000 unique TCRB clonotypes, compared with 80,000 to 85,000 from blood samples.

This clonotype originated in a boy under two years old with a congenital heart defect. Donor details come from another sample of the same person, matched by shared clones. Sequenced sample: thymocytes. The rearrangement joined TRBV5-1 to TRBJ1-2, and 9 junction bases match TRBD1. The CDR3: CASSFPGQGYGYTF. The nucleotide sequence reads TGCGCCAGCAGCTTCCCGGGACAGGGCTATGGCTACACCTTC. With the portions outside the CDR3 filled from the reference TRBV5-1 and TRBJ1-2 genes, the complete variable region becomes KAGVTQTPRYLIKTRGQQVTLSCSPISGHRSVSWYQQTPGQGLQFLFEYFSETQRNKGNFPGRFSGRQFSNSRSEMNVSTLELGDSALYLCASSFPGQGYGYTFGSGTRLTVV.